The next 4 T cell receptor beta chains were all read from a single sample in a study of cytomegalovirus exposure and HLA in healthy donors. The primer mix had 60 Vbeta and 13 Jbeta primers. Repertoires were generated with immunoSEQ multiplex PCR, while TCRdb's copy carries only in-frame clones and drops some. The table shows more than 120,000 clones, with over 75% occurring only once. Sequencing used PBMCs. Receptors were obtained from a male donor in good health and CMV-seronegative.

The chain recombines TRBV6-1 with TRBJ2-5, with D possibly being TRBD2 (6 bases). Trimming cost V 8 bases and J 7 bases, with 11 bases left between them. CDR1 is MNHNS, CDR2 SASEGT, per germline. The CDR3 has 11 residues. The CDR3 loop is CASGDGGTQYF. The CDR3 nucleotides are TGTGCCAGCGGCGACGGGGGGACCCAGTACTTC.

The chain couples TRBV9 to TRBJ2-1; 8 bases are a match to TRBD2. Germline V gene lookup returns CDR1 SGDLS and CDR2 YYNGEE. The CDR3 sequence is 15 residues long. V dropped 6 bases and J dropped 5; count of bases not matched to a gene: 10. CDR3 nucleotide sequence: TGTGCCAGCACCCGACGCGGGGGGCTTAACAATGAGCAGTTCTTC. This codes for CASTRRGGLNNEQFF. Full variable domain (rest looked up from reference TRBV9 and TRBJ2-1): DSGVTQTPKHLITATGQRVTLRCSPRSGDLSVYWYQQSLDQGLQFLIQYYNGEERAKGNILERFSAQQFPDLHSELNLSSLELGDSALYFCASTRRGGLNNEQFFGPGTRLTVL.

The rearrangement joins TRBV28 to TRBJ1-4, with a possible D match to TRBD1 (6 bases). Per germline, CDR1 MDHEN and CDR2 SYDVKM. V lost 6 bases and J 7 bases, leaving 15 bases between the germline ends. The CDR3 length is 14 residues. The CDR3 DNA is TGTGCCAGCAGACAGGGCTCAACCGGTGAAAAACTGTTTTTT. This encodes CASRQGSTGEKLFF.

The J gene is TRBJ2-1, the V gene TRBV11-2; D is uncertain. Germline assignment: CDR1 SGHAT and CDR2 FQNNGV. V was pared by 5 bases and J by 8 bases, with 10 bases between. CDR3 size: 12 residues. The CDR3 coding sequence is TGTGCCAGCAGCCTTAACCCGGATGAGCAGTTCTTC. As protein: CASSLNPDEQFF.